Listed below are T cell receptor beta chains from one sample, sequenced in a study of T cell repertoires in cytomegalovirus infection. TCRdb re-derived calls from the reads in MiXCR, one entry per CDR3 protein. The sample records a few hundred thousand distinct CDR3 sequences, approximately 46% being singletons. Their cognate antigens are unknown. This specimen was cultured PBMCs, taken from culture after CMV antigen stimulation. The receptor set was obtained from a human donor in good health (CMV status not recorded). Some clones in this sample may be carry-over from other donors' samples. Each CDR3 is given with its conserved first and last residue. Fields, in order: J gene, V gene, clone size, CDR3 length, D gene, CDR3 DNA, CDR3 protein. D genes are given only for firm matches. Size is omitted from some rows. Given values are once, few, many or a class for expanded clones.

>TRBJ2-1|TRBV7-8|once|11|NA
TGTGCCAGCAGCTTAGGGGCCATTTGGCTCTTC
CASSLGAIWLF
>TRBJ2-2|TRBV12-5|NA|18|NA
TGTGCTAGTGGTTTGGTGGAGGACGGGGCGGTGAGAACCGGGGAGCTGTTTTTT
CASGLVEDGAVRTGELFF
>TRBJ2-7|TRBV7-2|NA|17|NA
TGTGCCAGCAGCTTAGATCCGGGGGCCACCATCTCCTACGAGCAGTACTTC
CASSLDPGATISYEQYF
>TRBJ1-1|TRBV7-2|few|18|NA
TGTGCCAGCAGCTTAGTGCGGCCGTTCCGCTACAGTAATTGGGAAGCTTTCTTT
CASSLVRPFRYSNWEAFF
>TRBJ2-1|TRBV12-3/TRBV12-4|few|16|TRBD2
TGTGCCAGCAGTCGGACTAGCGGAGGGCGGGGCAATGAGCAGTTCTTC
CASSRTSGGRGNEQFF
>TRBJ2-1|TRBV5-1|NA|16|TRBD1
TGCGCCAGCAGCCCCCCGGGACAGGAGATAATGAACGGGCAGTTCTTC
CASSPPGQEIMNGQFF
>TRBJ2-7|TRBV7-9|few|12|NA
TGTGCCAGCAGCACATATACCTACGAGCAGTACTTC
CASSTYTYEQYF
>TRBJ1-1|TRBV6-8|few|16|TRBD1
TGTGCCAGCAGGCTACAGGGGAGACGGATGAACACTGAAGCTTTCTTT
CASRLQGRRMNTEAFF
>TRBJ1-2|TRBV4-2|few|15|TRBD1
TGTGCCAGCAGCCAAGAAACCGGGACAGGGCAGGGCTACACCTTC
CASSQETGTGQGYTF
>TRBJ1-1|TRBV29-1|NA|13|NA
TGCAGCGCCGCTGGACAGCTGAACACTGAAGCTTTCTTT
CSAAGQLNTEAFF
>TRBJ1-2|TRBV7-2|many|13|NA
TGTGCCAGCAGCCCCGACAGGTTCTATGGCTACACCTTC
CASSPDRFYGYTF
>TRBJ1-6|TRBV12-3/TRBV12-4|NA|14|NA
TGTGCCAGCAGTTTCTGGGGGGATAATTCACCCCTCCACTTT
CASSFWGDNSPLHF
>TRBJ1-1|TRBV6-6|few|15|NA
TGTGCCAGCAGTGCCAACCCGGGACGCAACACTGAAGCTTTCTTT
CASSANPGRNTEAFF
>TRBJ2-7|TRBV20-1|NA|14|NA
TGCAGTGCTAGAGTTACTACGCGGCCCTACGAGCAGTACTTC
CSARVTTRPYEQYF
>TRBJ2-7|TRBV13|NA|18|TRBD1
TGTGCCAGCAGCGGAAGGTGGACAGGCTCTGGTCCTACCTACGAGCAGTACTTC
CASSGRWTGSGPTYEQYF
>TRBJ2-1|TRBV6-2/TRBV6-3|few|16|NA
TGTGCCAGCAGTTACTCGAAAGTGAGCTCCTACAATGAGCAGTTCTTC
CASSYSKVSSYNEQFF
>TRBJ2-7|TRBV7-2|few|15|NA
TGTGCCAGCAGCAAGGGCTTCCAGGGTAACTACGAGCAGTACTTC
CASSKGFQGNYEQYF
>TRBJ2-3|TRBV10-3|few|15|NA
TGTGCCATCAGTGATCGCCCGTTAATTACGGATACGCAGTATTTT
CAISDRPLITDTQYF
>TRBJ2-5|TRBV28|few|15|TRBD2
TGTGCCAGCAGTTTGGCTAGCGGGGGGCAAGAGACCCAGTACTTC
CASSLASGGQETQYF
>TRBJ1-2|TRBV19|NA|14|NA
TGTGCCAGTAGGGAGAGGCAGCCCTGGGATGGCTACACCTTC
CASRERQPWDGYTF
>TRBJ2-1|TRBV12-3/TRBV12-4|NA|16|NA
TGTGCCAGCAGACGAACAGTCCCCAGCTCCTACAATGAGCAGTTCTTC
CASRRTVPSSYNEQFF
>TRBJ1-2|TRBV4-1|few|14|TRBD1
TGCGCCAGCAGCCAAGTGGGACAGATGGGTGGCTACACCTTC
CASSQVGQMGGYTF
>TRBJ1-1|TRBV19|NA|13|NA
TGTGCCAGTAGTGCGGGGACGTTGGGTGAAGCTTTCTTT
CASSAGTLGEAFF
>TRBJ2-7|TRBV20-1|NA|14|NA
TGCAGTGCTAGAGGCGGGTGGCCGTCCTACGAGCAGTACTTC
CSARGGWPSYEQYF
>TRBJ2-1|TRBV7-6|many|15|TRBD2
TGTGCCAGCAGCTTAAAGGCGGGAGTCCCCAATGAGCAGTTCTTC
CASSLKAGVPNEQFF
>TRBJ2-1|TRBV7-2|few|15|NA
TGTGCCAGCAGCTCCGGTGGGTACAGGGCAAGTGAGCAGTTCTTC
CASSSGGYRASEQFF
>TRBJ2-3|TRBV12-3/TRBV12-4|once|15|NA
TGTGCCAGCGGGTTTAGGGGGAGCGACACAGATACGCAGTATTTT
CASGFRGSDTDTQYF